Below, 27 T cell receptor beta chains from the same sample are listed, as sequenced in a study of human CD8 memory T cell subsets. Production of TCR beta libraries used UMI-labeled 5' RACE as the method. Using the 5' RACE reads, TCRdb records one entry per CDR3 protein without DNA. The sample has about 17,000 distinct CDR3 sequences, and its top ten clones hold 4.5% to 6%. Material for sequencing was CD8+ stem-like memory T cells (TSCM and TCM) sorted from PBMCs. Specified subset: stem-like memory CD8 T cells (TSTEM), CCR7+ PD-1- TIGIT-. These receptors originate from a human donor in good health.

The chain is built from TRBV12-3 or TRBV12-4 and TRBJ2-3; TCRdb gives TRBD2 as the D gene, but with no DNA this cannot be confirmed. The CDR3 totals 13 residues. The CDR3 region is CASKTGRTDTQYF.

This chain uses TRBV9 with TRBJ1-5. There are 13 residues in the CDR3. Germline V lookup: CDR1 SGDLS, CDR2 YYNGEE. The CDR3 sequence: CASSVFDNQPQHF. Filled out from reference TRBV9 and TRBJ1-5, the complete variable domain reads DSGVTQTPKHLITATGQRVTLRCSPRSGDLSVYWYQQSLDQGLQFLIQYYNGEERAKGNILERFSAQQFPDLHSELNLSSLELGDSALYFCASSVFDNQPQHFGDGTRLSIL.

The CDR3 loop is CASGTSGDQETQYF. The chain combines TRBV6-1 with TRBJ2-5; absent DNA, TCRdb's TRBD2 call cannot be checked. The CDR3 runs to 14 residues. Germline V gives CDR1 MNHNS, CDR2 SASEGT.

This chain uses TRBV5-8 with TRBJ2-2. There are 14 residues in the CDR3. Germline V CDR1 and CDR2: SGHTS, YDEGEE. CDR3 amino acids: CASSWGVNTGELFF.

According to its frequency, this clonotype is medium-sized. The rearrangement links TRBV5-1 to TRBJ2-3; TCRdb picks TRBD1, but there is no DNA to check that call. The CDR3 spans 15 residues. CDR1 SGHRS and CDR2 YFSETQ come from the germline V gene. The CDR3 spells CASSLTGYHTDTQYF.

The chain combines TRBV6-6 with TRBJ2-3. The germline CDR1 and CDR2 sequences are MNHNY and SVGAGI (reference sequence). This CDR3 has 13 residues. The CDR3 protein is CASSPSVADTQYF.

The chain is built from TRBV7-9 and TRBJ2-3; the TCRdb D gene call, TRBD1, has no DNA to confirm it. There are 15 residues in the CDR3. The germline V gene encodes CDR1 SEHNR and CDR2 FQNEAQ (reference sequence). The CDR3 sequence: CASSFSPGTTDTQYF.

This CDR3 is CASSQTGLGELFF. The chain couples TRBV7-8 to TRBJ2-2; lacking DNA, the TRBD1 call made by TCRdb goes unchecked. This CDR3 spans 13 amino acids. Germline V gene sequence: CDR1 SGHVS, CDR2 FQNEAQ. Based on the CDR3 plus reference TRBV7-8 and TRBJ2-2, the full variable domain is GAGVSQSPRYKVAKRGQDVALRCDPISGHVSLFWYQQALGQGPEFLTYFQNEAQLDKSGLPSDRFFAERPEGSVSTLKIQRTQQEDSAVYLCASSQTGLGELFFGEGSRLTVL.

V is TRBV7-2 and J is TRBJ2-5; TCRdb designates TRBD2, a call that cannot be tested without DNA. The germline V gene has CDR1 SGHTA and CDR2 FQGNSA. There are 19 residues in the CDR3. CDR3 sequence reads: CASTPGVAGLAAWEETQYF.

This sequence joins TRBV30 and TRBJ1-1; TCRdb's assignment of TRBD1 cannot be checked, as there is no DNA. The CDR3 is 13 residues long. CDR1 is GTSNPN and CDR2 is SVGIG in the germline V gene (reference sequence). The chain's CDR3 is CAWRTSGATEAFF.

CDR3 sequence: CASSLQGANIQYF. The J gene is TRBJ2-4, the V gene TRBV27; TCRdb indicates TRBD1, and absent DNA this call remains unverified. From germline, CDR1 is MNHEY and CDR2 SMNVEV (reference sequence). The CDR3 loop spans 13 amino acids.

This clonotype shows up as large by frequency. This chain links TRBV27 with TRBJ1-5. There are 15 residues in the CDR3. Germline CDR1 reads MNHEY; CDR2 reads SMNVEV (reference sequence). The CDR3 sequence is CASSLSAGESQPQHF.

The chain joins TRBV4-3 to TRBJ2-1; the D gene TCRdb calls, TRBD1, cannot be checked with no DNA. The CDR3 is made up of 16 amino acids. The germline V gene encodes CDR1 LGHNA and CDR2 YSLEER. This CDR3 reads CASSQGDREPYNEQFF.

This chain uses TRBV10-3 with TRBJ2-1. Germline V CDR1 and CDR2: ENHRY, SYGVKD. The CDR3 runs to 14 residues. Here the CDR3 reads CAITGSLQVNEQFF.

The chain is built from TRBV6-2 or TRBV6-3 and TRBJ1-1; TCRdb picks TRBD1, but there is no DNA to check that call. This CDR3 has 13 residues. Germline V lookup: CDR1 MNHEY, CDR2 SVGEGT. Here the CDR3 reads CASSIWDRGEAFF.

Judged by frequency, this clonotype is medium-sized. The CDR3 here is CSVIRQGSYNEQFF. The V gene is TRBV29-1, the J gene TRBJ2-1; with no DNA, the TCRdb D assignment of TRBD1 cannot be verified. This CDR3 comprises 14 residues. The germline V gene has CDR1 SQVTM and CDR2 ANQGSEA.

Here the CDR3 reads CSVTGTGWEDTQYF. The chain recombines TRBV29-1 with TRBJ2-3; TCRdb indicates TRBD1, and absent DNA this call remains unverified. Germline loops: CDR1 SQVTM, CDR2 ANQGSEA. CDR3 length: 14 residues.

This sequence joins TRBV4-1 and TRBJ2-1; TCRdb's D gene call, TRBD2, goes unchecked for lack of DNA. CDR3 length equals 13 residues. CDR1 MGHRA and CDR2 YSYEKL come from the germline V gene. This chain's CDR3 is CASSLSEYNEQFF.

Frequency places this clonotype as medium-sized (0.01 to 0.1%). This rearrangement joins TRBV5-1 to TRBJ1-4; no DNA is available, so the TRBD1 call from TCRdb remains unchecked. The CDR3 is 14 amino acids. In germline, CDR1 is SGHRS, CDR2 YFSETQ. The CDR3 reads CASSFQGYGEKLFF.

The V call is TRBV28, the J call TRBJ1-5. The CDR3 length is 12 residues. Per the germline V gene, CDR1 is MDHEN and CDR2 is SYDVKM. The CDR3 loop is CASSDTNQPQHF.

The chain recombines TRBV20-1 with TRBJ2-3; TCRdb returns TRBD2, unconfirmable since there is no DNA. The CDR3 has 17 residues. From germline, CDR1 is DFQATT and CDR2 SNEGSKA (reference sequence). The CDR3 sequence is CSAQGTSGRRGGDTQYF.

The J gene is TRBJ2-7, the V gene TRBV29-1; TCRdb designates TRBD1, a call that cannot be tested without DNA. Germline V CDR1 and CDR2: SQVTM, ANQGSEA. This CDR3 spans 14 amino acids. The CDR3: CSVDGTDRGYEQYF.

This chain's CDR3 is CASSLGQVFKNIQYF. The chain couples TRBV28 to TRBJ2-4; the D gene TCRdb calls, TRBD1, cannot be checked with no DNA. CDR3 length equals 15 residues. CDR1 MDHEN and CDR2 SYDVKM come from the germline V gene.

The genes are TRBV4-3 and TRBJ1-3; TCRdb returns TRBD1, unconfirmable since there is no DNA. CDR1 is LGHNA and CDR2 is YSLEER in the germline V gene. The CDR3 has 16 amino acids. This chain's CDR3 is CASSPSHQGAGNTIYF.

This chain joins TRBV6-6 and TRBJ1-1; the TCRdb D gene call, TRBD1, has no DNA to confirm it. The germline CDR1 and CDR2 sequences are MNHNY and SVGAGI (reference sequence). The CDR3 totals 18 residues. The CDR3: CASSYPVDSQSMNTEAFF.

The chain links TRBV19 to TRBJ1-1. CDR1 is LNHDA and CDR2 is SQIVND in the germline V gene (reference sequence). This CDR3 is built from 13 residues. This CDR3 reads CASREVGNTEAFF. The variable domain in full, with the rest retrieved from reference TRBV19 and TRBJ1-1, is DGGITQSPKYLFRKEGQNVTLSCEQNLNHDAMYWYRQDPGQGLRLIYYSQIVNDFQKGDIAEGYSVSREKKESFPLTVTSAQKNPTAFYLCASREVGNTEAFFGQGTRLTVV.

The chain uses TRBV7-8 and TRBJ2-3; TCRdb designates TRBD1, a call that cannot be tested without DNA. The CDR3 spans 16 residues. CDR1 is SGHVS, CDR2 FQNEAQ, per germline. The CDR3 reads CASSARDRGFTDTQYF. Supplemented by reference TRBV7-8 and TRBJ2-3, the full variable domain reads GAGVSQSPRYKVAKRGQDVALRCDPISGHVSLFWYQQALGQGPEFLTYFQNEAQLDKSGLPSDRFFAERPEGSVSTLKIQRTQQEDSAVYLCASSARDRGFTDTQYFGPGTRLTVL.